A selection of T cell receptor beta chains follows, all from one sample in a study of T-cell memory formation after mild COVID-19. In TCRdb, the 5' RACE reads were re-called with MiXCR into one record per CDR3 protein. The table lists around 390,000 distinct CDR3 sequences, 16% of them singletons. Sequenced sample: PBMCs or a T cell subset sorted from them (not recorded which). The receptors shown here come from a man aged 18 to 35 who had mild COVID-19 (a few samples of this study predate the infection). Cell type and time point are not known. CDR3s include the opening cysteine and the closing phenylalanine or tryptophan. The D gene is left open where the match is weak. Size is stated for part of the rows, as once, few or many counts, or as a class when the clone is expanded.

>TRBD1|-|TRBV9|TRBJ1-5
CASSVGGQGDQPQHF
TGTGCCAGCAGCGTAGGAGGACAGGGGGATCAGCCCCAGCATTTT
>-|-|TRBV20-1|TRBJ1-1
CSARWPGGNTEAFF
TGCAGTGCTAGATGGCCCGGGGGGAACACTGAAGCTTTCTTT
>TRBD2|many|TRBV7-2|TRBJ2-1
CASSLRERGVTSYNEQFF
TGTGCCAGCAGCTTACGGGAGCGGGGGGTCACCTCCTACAATGAGCAGTTCTTC
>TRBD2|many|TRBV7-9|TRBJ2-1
CASSLKRGGLDEQFF
TGTGCCAGCAGCTTGAAGCGGGGGGGCCTCGATGAGCAGTTCTTC
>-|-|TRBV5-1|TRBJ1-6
CASSSGVRGDSPLHF
TGCGCCAGCAGCTCCGGGGTGAGGGGAGATTCACCCCTCCACTTT
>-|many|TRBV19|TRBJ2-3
CASSRYSTSLGTQYF
TGTGCCAGTAGTAGGTACAGCACCTCACTGGGTACGCAGTATTTT
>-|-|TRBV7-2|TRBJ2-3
CASSLGGWGAADTQYF
TGTGCCAGCAGCTTAGGTGGCTGGGGGGCGGCAGATACGCAGTATTTT
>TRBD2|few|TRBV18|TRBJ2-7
CASSLFGLAGGPSYEQYF
TGTGCCAGCTCATTATTCGGACTAGCGGGGGGTCCCTCCTACGAGCAGTACTTC
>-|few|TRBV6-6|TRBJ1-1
CASSKWTAGPGRDTEAFF
TGTGCCAGCAGTAAATGGACAGCGGGGCCGGGGAGAGACACTGAAGCTTTCTTT
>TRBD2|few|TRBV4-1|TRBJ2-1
CASSHGAGGGNEQFF
TGCGCCAGCAGCCACGGAGCGGGGGGAGGGAATGAGCAGTTCTTC
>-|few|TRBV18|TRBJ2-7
CASSGSPEAYEQYF
TGTGCCAGCTCAGGAAGCCCGGAGGCCTACGAGCAGTACTTC
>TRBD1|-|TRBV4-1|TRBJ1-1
CASSQEGDSPKTEAFF
TGCGCCAGCAGCCAAGAAGGGGACAGCCCAAAAACTGAAGCTTTCTTT
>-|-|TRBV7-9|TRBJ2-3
CASSLYSDSDTQYF
TGTGCCAGCAGCTTATATTCTGACTCAGATACGCAGTATTTT
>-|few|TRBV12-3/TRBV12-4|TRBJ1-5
CASSPGQSFNQPQHF
TGTGCCAGCAGTCCAGGACAGAGTTTCAATCAGCCCCAGCATTTT
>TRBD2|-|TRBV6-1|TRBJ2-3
CASSELPAGSADTQYF
TGTGCCAGCAGTGAATTGCCAGCGGGGTCCGCAGATACGCAGTATTTT
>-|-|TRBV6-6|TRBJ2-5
CASGQKQETQYF
TGTGCGAGCGGGCAGAAACAGGAGACCCAGTACTTC
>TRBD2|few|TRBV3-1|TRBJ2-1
CASSQLTAGTRVSDF
TGTGCCAGCAGCCAGCTCACAGCCGGGACTAGAGTTTCTGACTTC
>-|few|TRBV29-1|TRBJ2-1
CSVESGGGYNEQFF
TGCAGCGTTGAATCCGGGGGCGGGTACAATGAGCAGTTCTTC
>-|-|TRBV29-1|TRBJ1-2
CSVEQGNTF
TGCAGCGTTGAGCAGGGGAACACCTTC
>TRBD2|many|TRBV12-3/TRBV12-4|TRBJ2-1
CASSLVQAGEYNEQFF
TGTGCCAGCAGTTTAGTCCAAGCGGGGGAGTACAATGAGCAGTTCTTC
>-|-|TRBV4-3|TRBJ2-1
CASSQVGRNLNEQFF
TGCGCCAGCAGCCAAGTAGGACGGAATCTAAATGAGCAGTTCTTC
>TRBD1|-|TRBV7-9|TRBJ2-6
CASSSRDRRLANVLTF
TGTGCCAGCAGCTCCCGGGACAGGCGGCTGGCCAACGTCCTGACTTTC
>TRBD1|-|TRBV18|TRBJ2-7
CASSPTGTGGSLEQYF
TGTGCCAGCTCACCAACAGGGACAGGGGGCTCTCTGGAGCAGTACTTC
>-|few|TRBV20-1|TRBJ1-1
CSAREQGHTEAFF
TGCAGTGCTAGAGAACAGGGACACACTGAAGCTTTCTTT
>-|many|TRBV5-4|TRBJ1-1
CASSLGQQNTEAFF
TGTGCCAGCAGCTTGGGACAGCAGAACACTGAAGCTTTCTTT
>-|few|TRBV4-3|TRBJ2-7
CASSHYHGNYEQYF
TGCGCCAGCAGCCATTACCACGGTAATTACGAGCAGTACTTC
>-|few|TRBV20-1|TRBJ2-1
CSAMRGSNEQFF
TGCAGTGCGATGAGAGGGAGTAATGAGCAGTTCTTC
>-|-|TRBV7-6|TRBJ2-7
CASSLRATLSHEQYF
TGTGCCAGCAGCTTAAGAGCGACCCTTAGCCACGAGCAGTACTTC
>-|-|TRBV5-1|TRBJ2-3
CASSPRGGASGLVTDTQYF
TGCGCCAGCAGCCCCAGAGGGGGGGCTAGCGGTCTTGTCACAGATACGCAGTATTTT
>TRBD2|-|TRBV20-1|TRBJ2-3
CSAGLAGMTDTQYF
TGCAGTGCGGGACTAGCGGGGATGACAGATACGCAGTATTTT
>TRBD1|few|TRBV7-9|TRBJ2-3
CASSLGSGGREDTQYF
TGTGCCAGCAGCTTAGGATCAGGGGGCCGGGAAGATACGCAGTATTTT
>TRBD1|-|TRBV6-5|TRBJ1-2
CASSYDRGLGGYTF
TGTGCCAGCAGTTACGACAGGGGGCTTGGTGGCTACACCTTC
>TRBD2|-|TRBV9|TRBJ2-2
CASSVGGANSGELFF
TGTGCCAGCAGCGTCGGGGGGGCCAACTCCGGGGAGCTGTTTTTT
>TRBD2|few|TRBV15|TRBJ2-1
CATSRERGGYNEQFF
TGTGCCACCAGCAGAGAACGGGGGGGCTACAATGAGCAGTTCTTC
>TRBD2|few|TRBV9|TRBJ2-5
CASSGSGVQETQYF
TGTGCCAGCAGCGGAAGCGGGGTCCAAGAGACCCAGTACTTC
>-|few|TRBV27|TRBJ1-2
CASMREAPGTLNYGYTF
TGTGCCAGCATGAGAGAGGCACCCGGGACCCTTAACTATGGCTACACCTTC
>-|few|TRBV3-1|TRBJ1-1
CASSQRQASTEAFF
TGTGCCAGCAGCCAAAGACAGGCCTCCACTGAAGCTTTCTTT
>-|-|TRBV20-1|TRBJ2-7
CSASFPSNEQYF
TGCAGTGCTAGCTTCCCTAGCAACGAGCAGTACTTC
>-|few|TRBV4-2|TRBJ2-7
CASSQEGQVSYEQYF
TGTGCCAGCAGCCAAGAAGGGCAGGTCTCCTACGAGCAGTACTTC
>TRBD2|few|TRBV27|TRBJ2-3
CASSLFGGGVSGTQYF
TGTGCCAGCAGTTTATTTGGCGGGGGGGTATCAGGTACGCAGTATTTT
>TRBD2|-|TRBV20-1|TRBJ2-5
CSARSGTGTSVTQYF
TGCAGTGCTAGGTCGGGGACCGGGACTAGCGTGACCCAGTACTTC
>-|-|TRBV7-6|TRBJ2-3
CASSLSIPTDTQYF
TGTGCCAGCAGCTTATCGATCCCCACAGATACGCAGTATTTT
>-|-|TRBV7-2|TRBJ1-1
CASSAFPLRGNTEAFF
TGTGCCAGCAGCGCATTTCCCCTCAGGGGAAACACTGAAGCTTTCTTT
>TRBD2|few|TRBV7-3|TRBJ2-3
CASSPGRGGSTDTQYF
TGTGCCAGCAGCCCCGGACGCGGGGGGAGCACAGATACGCAGTATTTT
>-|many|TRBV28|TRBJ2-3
CASGGSFTDTQYF
TGTGCCAGCGGTGGTAGCTTCACAGATACGCAGTATTTT
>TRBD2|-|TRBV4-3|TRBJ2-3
CASSQGTAGGADTQYF
TGCGCCAGCAGCCAAGGTACAGCGGGGGGAGCAGATACGCAGTATTTT
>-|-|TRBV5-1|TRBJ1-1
CASSKDPGNTEAFF
TGCGCCAGCAGCAAGGACCCAGGGAACACTGAAGCTTTCTTT
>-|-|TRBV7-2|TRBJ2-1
CASSVDSRGSYNEQFF
TGTGCCAGCAGCGTCGACAGCCGAGGGTCCTACAATGAGCAGTTCTTC
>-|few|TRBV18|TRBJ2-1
CASSPLNEQFF
TGTGCCAGCTCACCCCTGAATGAGCAGTTCTTC
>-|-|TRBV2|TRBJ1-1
CASKRMAIKNTEAFF
TGTGCCAGCAAACGAATGGCAATAAAGAACACTGAAGCTTTCTTT
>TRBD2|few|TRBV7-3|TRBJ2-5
CASSIRGGGAEETQYF
TGTGCCAGCAGCATCCGTGGCGGGGGGGCGGAAGAGACCCAGTACTTC
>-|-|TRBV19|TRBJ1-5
CASSIGNNQPQHF
TGTGCCAGTAGTATCGGAAACAATCAGCCCCAGCATTTT
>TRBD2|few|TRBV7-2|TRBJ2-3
CASSLRFSGGPQYF
TGTGCCAGCAGCTTAAGATTCTCGGGGGGGCCGCAGTATTTT
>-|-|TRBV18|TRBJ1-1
CASSQGKENTEAFF
TGTGCCAGCTCACAGGGTAAGGAGAACACTGAAGCTTTCTTT
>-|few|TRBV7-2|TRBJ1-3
CASSSMRTTNGNTIYF
TGTGCCAGCAGCAGCATGCGAACCACAAACGGAAACACCATATATTTT
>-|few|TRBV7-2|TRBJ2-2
CASSLGVGATGELFF
TGTGCCAGCAGCTTAGGCGTGGGTGCCACCGGGGAGCTGTTTTTT
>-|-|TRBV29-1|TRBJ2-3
CSVGGSISTDTQYF
TGCAGCGTTGGTGGCAGCATTAGCACAGATACGCAGTATTTT
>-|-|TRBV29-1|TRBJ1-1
CSVEMRQKNTEAFF
TGCAGCGTTGAAATGAGGCAGAAGAACACTGAAGCTTTCTTT
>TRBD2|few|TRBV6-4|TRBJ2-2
CASSGRAGAHTGELFF
TGTGCCAGCAGTGGTCGAGCGGGGGCCCACACCGGGGAGCTGTTTTTT
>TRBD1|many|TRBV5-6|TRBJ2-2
CASSLPRGIPGELFF
TGTGCCAGCAGCTTGCCCAGGGGGATCCCCGGGGAGCTGTTTTTT